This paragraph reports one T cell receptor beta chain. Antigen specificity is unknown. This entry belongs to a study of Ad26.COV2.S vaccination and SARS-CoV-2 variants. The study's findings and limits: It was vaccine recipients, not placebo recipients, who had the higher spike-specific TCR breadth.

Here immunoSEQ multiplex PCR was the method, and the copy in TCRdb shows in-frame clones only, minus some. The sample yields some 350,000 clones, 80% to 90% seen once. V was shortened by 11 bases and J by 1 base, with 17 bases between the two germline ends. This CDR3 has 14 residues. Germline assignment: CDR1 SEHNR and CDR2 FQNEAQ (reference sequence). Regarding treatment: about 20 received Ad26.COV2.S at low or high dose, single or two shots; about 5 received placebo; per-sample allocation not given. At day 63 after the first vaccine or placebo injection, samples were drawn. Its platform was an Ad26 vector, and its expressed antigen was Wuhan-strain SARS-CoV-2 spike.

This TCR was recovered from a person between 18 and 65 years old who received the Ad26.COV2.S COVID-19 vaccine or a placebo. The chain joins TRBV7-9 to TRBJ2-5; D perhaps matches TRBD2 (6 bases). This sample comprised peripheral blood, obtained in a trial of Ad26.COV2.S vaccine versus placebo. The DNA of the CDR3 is TGTGCCGGTGGGGGACGGGGGATCCAAGAGACCCAGTACTTC. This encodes CAGGGRGIQETQYF.